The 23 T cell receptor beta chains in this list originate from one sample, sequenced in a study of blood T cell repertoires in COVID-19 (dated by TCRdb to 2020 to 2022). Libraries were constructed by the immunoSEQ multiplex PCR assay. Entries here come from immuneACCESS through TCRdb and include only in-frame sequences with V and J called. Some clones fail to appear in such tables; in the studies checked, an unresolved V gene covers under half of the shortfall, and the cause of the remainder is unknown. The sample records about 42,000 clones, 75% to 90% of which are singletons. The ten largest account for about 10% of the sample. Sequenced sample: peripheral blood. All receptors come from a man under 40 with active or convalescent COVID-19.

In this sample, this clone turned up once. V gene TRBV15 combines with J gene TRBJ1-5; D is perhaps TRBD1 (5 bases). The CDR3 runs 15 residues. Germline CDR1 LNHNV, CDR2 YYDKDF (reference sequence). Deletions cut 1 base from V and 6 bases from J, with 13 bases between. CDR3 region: CATSRGWGGGQPQHF. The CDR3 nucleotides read TGTGCCACCAGCAGAGGTTGGGGGGGTGGTCAGCCCCAGCATTTT.

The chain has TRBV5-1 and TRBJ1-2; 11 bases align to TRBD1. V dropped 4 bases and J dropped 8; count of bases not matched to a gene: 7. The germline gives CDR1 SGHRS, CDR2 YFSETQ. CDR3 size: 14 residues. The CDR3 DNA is TGCGCCAGCAGCGGACAGGGGGCACCCGACGGCTACACCTTC. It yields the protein CASSGQGAPDGYTF.

CDR3 DNA sequence: TGCAGTGGTTACAGGGGGATCGAGCAGTACTTC. Its translation is CSGYRGIEQYF. The chain joins TRBV20-1 to TRBJ2-7; 8 bases match TRBD1. The CDR3 is made up of 11 amino acids. Germline loops: CDR1 DFQATT, CDR2 SNEGSKA (reference sequence). The J segment lost 6 bases and the V segment lost 7 bases, leaving 5 bases of the junction unmatched.

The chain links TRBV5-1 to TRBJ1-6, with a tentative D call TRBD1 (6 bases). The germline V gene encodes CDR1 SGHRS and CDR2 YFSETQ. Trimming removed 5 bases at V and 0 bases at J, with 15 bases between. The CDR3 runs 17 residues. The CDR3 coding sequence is TGCGCCAGCAGTCGACAGGACCTCAGCTCCTATAATTCACCCCTCCACTTT. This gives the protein CASSRQDLSSYNSPLHF.

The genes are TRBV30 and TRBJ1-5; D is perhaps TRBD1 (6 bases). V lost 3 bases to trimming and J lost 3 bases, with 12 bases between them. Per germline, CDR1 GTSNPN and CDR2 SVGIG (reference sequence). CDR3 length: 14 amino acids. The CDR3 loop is CAWSEGGTNQPQHF. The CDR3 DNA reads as TGTGCCTGGAGCGAAGGGGGTACCAATCAGCCCCAGCATTTT.

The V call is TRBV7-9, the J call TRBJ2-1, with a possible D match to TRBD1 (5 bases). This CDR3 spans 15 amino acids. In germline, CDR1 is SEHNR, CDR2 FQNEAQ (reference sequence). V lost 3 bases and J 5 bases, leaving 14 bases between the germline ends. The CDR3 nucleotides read TGTGCCAGCAGCTTCAGCGCAGGGATTAACAATGAGCAGTTCTTC. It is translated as CASSFSAGINNEQFF.

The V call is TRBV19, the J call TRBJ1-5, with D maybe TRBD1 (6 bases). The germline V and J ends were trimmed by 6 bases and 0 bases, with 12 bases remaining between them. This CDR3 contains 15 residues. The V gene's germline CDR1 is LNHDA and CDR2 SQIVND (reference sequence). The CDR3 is CASSNGQYSNQPQHF. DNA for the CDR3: TGTGCCAGTAGCAACGGACAGTATAGCAATCAGCCCCAGCATTTT. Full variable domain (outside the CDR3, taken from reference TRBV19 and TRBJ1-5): DGGITQSPKYLFRKEGQNVTLSCEQNLNHDAMYWYRQDPGQGLRLIYYSQIVNDFQKGDIAEGYSVSREKKESFPLTVTSAQKNPTAFYLCASSNGQYSNQPQHFGDGTRLSIL.

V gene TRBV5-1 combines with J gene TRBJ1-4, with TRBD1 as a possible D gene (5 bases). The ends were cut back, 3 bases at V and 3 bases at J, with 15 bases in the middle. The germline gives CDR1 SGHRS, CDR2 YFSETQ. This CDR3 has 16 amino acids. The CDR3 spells CASSSVPTGSNEKLFF. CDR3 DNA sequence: TGCGCCAGCAGCTCGGTCCCTACAGGTTCTAATGAAAAACTGTTTTTT.

CDR3 in amino acids: CASSTRDRGVGYEQYF. The CDR3 DNA sequence: TGTGCCAGCAGCACCCGGGACAGGGGTGTGGGCTACGAGCAGTACTTC. The chain combines TRBV5-4 with TRBJ2-7, with TRBD1 matching over 10 bases. Looked up from germline, CDR1 is SGHNT and CDR2 is YYREEE (reference sequence). Trimming at V came to 4 bases and at J to 3 bases, leaving 10 bases not matched to a gene. This CDR3 is 16 amino acids long.

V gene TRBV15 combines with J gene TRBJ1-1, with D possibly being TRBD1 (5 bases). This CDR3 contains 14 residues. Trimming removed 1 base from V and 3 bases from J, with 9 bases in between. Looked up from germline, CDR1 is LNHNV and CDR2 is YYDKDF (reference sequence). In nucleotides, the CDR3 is TGTGCCACCAGCAGAGCTCGGGGGTACACTGAAGCTTTCTTT. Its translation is CATSRARGYTEAFF. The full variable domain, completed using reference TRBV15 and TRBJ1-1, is DAMVIQNPRYQVTQFGKPVTLSCSQTLNHNVMYWYQQKSSQAPKLLFHYYDKDFNNEADTPDNFQSRRPNTSFCFLDIRSPGLGDTAMYLCATSRARGYTEAFFGQGTRLTVV.

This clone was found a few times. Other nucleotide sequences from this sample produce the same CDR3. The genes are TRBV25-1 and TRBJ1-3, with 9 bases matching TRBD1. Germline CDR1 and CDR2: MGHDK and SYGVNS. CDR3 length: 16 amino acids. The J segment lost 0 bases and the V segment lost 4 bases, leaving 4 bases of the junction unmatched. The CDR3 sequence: CASSARDRVSGNTIYF. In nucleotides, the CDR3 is TGTGCCAGCAGTGCCCGGGACAGGGTCTCTGGAAACACCATATATTTT. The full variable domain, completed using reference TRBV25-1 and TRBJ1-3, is EADIYQTPRYLVIGTGKKITLECSQTMGHDKMYWYQQDPGMELHLIHYSYGVNSTEKGDLSSESTVSRIRTEHFPLTLESARPSHTSQYLCASSARDRVSGNTIYFGEGSWLTVV.

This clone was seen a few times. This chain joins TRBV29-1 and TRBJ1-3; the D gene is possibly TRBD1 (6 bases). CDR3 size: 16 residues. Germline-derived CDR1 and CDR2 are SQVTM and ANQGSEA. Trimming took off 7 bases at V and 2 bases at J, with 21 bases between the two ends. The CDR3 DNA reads TGCAGCGCCCAAGGCTGGGGGGGCATGACTGGAAACACCATATATTTT. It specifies CSAQGWGGMTGNTIYF.

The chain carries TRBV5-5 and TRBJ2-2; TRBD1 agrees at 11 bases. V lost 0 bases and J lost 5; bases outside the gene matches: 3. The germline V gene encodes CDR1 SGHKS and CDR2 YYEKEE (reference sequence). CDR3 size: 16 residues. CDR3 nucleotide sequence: TGTGCCAGCAGCTTGGGGACAGGGGGCTGGACCGGGGAGCTGTTTTTT. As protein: CASSLGTGGWTGELFF.

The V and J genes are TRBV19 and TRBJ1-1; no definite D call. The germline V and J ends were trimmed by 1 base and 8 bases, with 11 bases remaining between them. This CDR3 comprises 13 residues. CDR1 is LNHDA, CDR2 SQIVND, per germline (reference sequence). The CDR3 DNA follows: TGTGCCAGTAGTATAGCCGCAGGCAGGGAAGCTTTCTTT. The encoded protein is CASSIAAGREAFF.

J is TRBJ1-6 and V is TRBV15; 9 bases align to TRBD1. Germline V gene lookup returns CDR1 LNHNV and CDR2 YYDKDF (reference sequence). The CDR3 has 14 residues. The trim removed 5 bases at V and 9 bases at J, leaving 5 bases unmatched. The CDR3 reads CATSPRDRVSPLHF. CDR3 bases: TGTGCCACCAGCCCTCGGGACAGGGTTTCACCCCTCCACTTT.

Here the CDR3 DNA reads TGTGCCAGCAGTATGGGGGGTTCTAACTATGGCTACACCTTC. This sequence encodes CASSMGGSNYGYTF. The rearrangement joins TRBV2 to TRBJ1-2; D perhaps matches TRBD1 (5 bases). Germline values: CDR1 SNHLY, CDR2 FYNNEI. Trimming left V 5 bases short and J 0 bases short, with 10 bases between. The length of the CDR3 is 14 residues.

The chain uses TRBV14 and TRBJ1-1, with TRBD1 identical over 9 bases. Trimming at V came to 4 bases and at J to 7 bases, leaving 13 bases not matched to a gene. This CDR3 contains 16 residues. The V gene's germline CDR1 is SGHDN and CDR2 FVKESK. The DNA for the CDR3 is TGTGCCAGCAGCCGAGTCACCGGACAGGGGAGGGGTGAAGCTTTCTTT. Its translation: CASSRVTGQGRGEAFF.

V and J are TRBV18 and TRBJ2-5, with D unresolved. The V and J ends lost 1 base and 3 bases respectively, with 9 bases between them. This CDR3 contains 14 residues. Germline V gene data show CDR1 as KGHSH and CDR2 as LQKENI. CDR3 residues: CASSPQFQEETQYF. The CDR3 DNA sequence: TGTGCCAGCTCACCACAGTTCCAGGAAGAGACCCAGTACTTC.

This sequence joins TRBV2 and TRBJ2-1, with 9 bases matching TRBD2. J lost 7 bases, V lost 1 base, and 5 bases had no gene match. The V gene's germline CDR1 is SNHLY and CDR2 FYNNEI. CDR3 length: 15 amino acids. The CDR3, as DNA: TGTGCCAGCAGTGAAGGGGGGACTAGCCAAAATGAGCAGTTCTTC. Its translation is CASSEGGTSQNEQFF.

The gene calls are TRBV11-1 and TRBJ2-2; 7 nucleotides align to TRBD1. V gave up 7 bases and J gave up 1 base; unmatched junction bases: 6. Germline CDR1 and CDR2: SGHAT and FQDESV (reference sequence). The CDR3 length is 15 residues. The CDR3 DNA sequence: TGTGCCAGCACCACCAGGACAGGGAACACCGGGGAGCTGTTTTTT. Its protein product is CASTTRTGNTGELFF.

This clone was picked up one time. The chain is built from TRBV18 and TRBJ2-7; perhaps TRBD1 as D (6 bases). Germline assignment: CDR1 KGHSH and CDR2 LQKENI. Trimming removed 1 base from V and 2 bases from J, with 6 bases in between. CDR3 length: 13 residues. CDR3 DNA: TGTGCCAGCTCACCACGGGACACCTACGAGCAGTACTTC. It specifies CASSPRDTYEQYF.

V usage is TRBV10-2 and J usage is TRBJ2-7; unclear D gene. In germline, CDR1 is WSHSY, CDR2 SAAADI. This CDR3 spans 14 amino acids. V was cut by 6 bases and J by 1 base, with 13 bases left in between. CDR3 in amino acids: CASSPTKGSYEQYV. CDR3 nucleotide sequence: TGCGCCAGCAGCCCCACTAAAGGTTCCTACGAGCAGTACGTC.

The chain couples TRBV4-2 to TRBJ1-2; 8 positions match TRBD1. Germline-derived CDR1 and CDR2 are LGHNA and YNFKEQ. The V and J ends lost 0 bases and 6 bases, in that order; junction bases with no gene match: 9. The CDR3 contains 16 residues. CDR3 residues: CASSQDQGARVNGYTF. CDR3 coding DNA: TGTGCCAGCAGCCAAGACCAGGGGGCCCGGGTAAATGGCTACACCTTC.